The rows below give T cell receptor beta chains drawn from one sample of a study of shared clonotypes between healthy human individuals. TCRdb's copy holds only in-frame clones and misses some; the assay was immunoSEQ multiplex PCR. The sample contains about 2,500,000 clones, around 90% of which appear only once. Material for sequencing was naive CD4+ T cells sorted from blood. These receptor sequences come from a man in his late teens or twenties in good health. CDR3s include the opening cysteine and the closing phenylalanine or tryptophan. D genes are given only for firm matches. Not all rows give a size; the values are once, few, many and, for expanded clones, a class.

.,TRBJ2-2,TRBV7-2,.,CASSLPDLPGELFF,TGTGCCAGCAGCTTACCAGACTTACCCGGGGAGCTGTTTTTT
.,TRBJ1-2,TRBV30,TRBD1,CAWSVHLDRLYGYTF,TGTGCCTGGAGCGTTCATTTGGACAGGCTCTATGGCTACACCTTC
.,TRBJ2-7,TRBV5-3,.,CARSRSPGPSLYEQYF,TGTGCCAGAAGCCGAAGCCCCGGACCGTCTCTATACGAGCAGTACTTC
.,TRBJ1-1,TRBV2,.,CATGGRVNTEAFF,TGTGCCACGGGGGGACGGGTGAACACTGAAGCTTTCTTT
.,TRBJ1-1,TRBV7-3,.,CASSLLPLQGMNTEAFF,TGTGCCAGCAGCTTACTCCCGTTACAGGGTATGAACACTGAAGCTTTCTTT
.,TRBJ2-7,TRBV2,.,CASLEGRVGHEQYF,TGTGCCAGCCTAGAGGGTAGGGTGGGCCACGAGCAGTACTTC
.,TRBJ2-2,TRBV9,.,CASKEGLAGGTGELFF,TGTGCCAGCAAAGAAGGCCTAGCCGGGGGCACCGGGGAGCTGTTTTTT
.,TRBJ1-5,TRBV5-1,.,CASSSEPSNQPQHF,TGCGCCAGCAGCTCCGAGCCTAGCAATCAGCCCCAGCATTTT
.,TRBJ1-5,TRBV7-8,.,CASSLEQPPGLPQHF,TGTGCCAGCAGCTTAGAACAGCCCCCCGGATTGCCCCAGCATTTT
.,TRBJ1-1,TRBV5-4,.,CASSLSLTNTEAFF,TGTGCCAGCAGCTTATCCCTCACGAACACTGAAGCTTTCTTT
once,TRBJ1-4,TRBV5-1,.,CASRERGGSEEKLFF,TGCGCCAGCCGCGAACGAGGAGGTTCGGAAGAAAAACTGTTTTTT
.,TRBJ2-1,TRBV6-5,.,CASGRTGGDNEQFF,TGTGCCAGCGGGAGGACAGGCGGAGACAATGAGCAGTTCTTC
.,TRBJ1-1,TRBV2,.,CASNQGGAWAFF,TGTGCCAGCAACCAAGGGGGGGCGTGGGCTTTCTTT
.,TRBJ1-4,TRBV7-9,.,CASSLAGGFGEKLFF,TGTGCCAGCAGCTTGGCGGGCGGGTTTGGGGAAAAACTGTTTTTT
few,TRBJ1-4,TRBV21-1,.,CAIPGGKDEKLFF,TGTGCCATCCCGGGGGGAAAGGATGAAAAACTGTTTTTT
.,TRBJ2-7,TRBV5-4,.,CASSLDQGRSYEQYF,TGTGCCAGCAGCTTGGATCAGGGGAGGTCCTACGAGCAGTACTTC
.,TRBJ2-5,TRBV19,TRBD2,CASSPAGGNFRETQYF,TGTGCCAGTAGTCCAGCGGGAGGGAATTTTAGGGAGACCCAGTACTTC
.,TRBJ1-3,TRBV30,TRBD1,CAWSVRGGKAGNTIYF,TGTGCCTGGAGTGTAAGAGGGGGCAAGGCTGGAAACACCATATATTTT
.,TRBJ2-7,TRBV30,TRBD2,CAWRERGGFYEQYF,TGTGCCTGGAGGGAGCGGGGGGGTTTCTACGAGCAGTACTTC
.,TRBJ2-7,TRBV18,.,CASSLTGTQAPYEQYF,TGTGCCAGCTCACTCACCGGGACGCAGGCCCCCTACGAGCAGTACTTC
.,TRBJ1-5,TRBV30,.,CAWAIRRDQPQHF,TGTGCCTGGGCAATACGCAGAGATCAGCCCCAGCATTTT
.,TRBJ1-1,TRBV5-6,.,CASSLGGGQNTEAFF,TGTGCCAGCAGCTTGGGTGGGGGGCAGAACACTGAAGCTTTCTTT
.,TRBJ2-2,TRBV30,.,CAWSGVAGELFF,TGTGCCTGGAGTGGAGTGGCCGGGGAGCTGTTTTTT
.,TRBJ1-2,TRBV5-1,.,CASSSSDGTSSYGYTF,TGCGCCAGCAGCTCTTCGGACGGGACATCCTCATATGGCTACACCTTC
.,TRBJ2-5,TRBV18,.,CASSPWDSQETQYF,TGTGCCAGCTCACCATGGGACTCCCAAGAGACCCAGTACTTC
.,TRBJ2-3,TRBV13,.,CASSSIPWGRGTDTQYF,TGTGCCAGCAGCTCCATTCCCTGGGGCAGGGGAACAGATACGCAGTATTTT
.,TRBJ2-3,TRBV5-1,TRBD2,CASRSTGVREGTDTQYF,TGCGCCAGCAGGTCCACCGGGGTGCGGGAGGGCACAGATACGCAGTATTTT
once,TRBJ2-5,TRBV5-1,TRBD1,CASSTTGDSWETQYF,TGCGCCAGCAGCACGACAGGGGACAGTTGGGAGACCCAGTACTTC
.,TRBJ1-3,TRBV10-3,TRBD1,CATRPGTAIEGASGNTIYF,TGTGCCACAAGACCCGGGACAGCAATCGAGGGAGCTTCTGGAAACACCATATATTTT
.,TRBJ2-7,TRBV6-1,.,CASSLQGRDEQYF,TGTGCCAGCAGCCTACAGGGGAGGGACGAGCAGTACTTC
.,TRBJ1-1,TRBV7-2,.,CASSLGPGSPEAFF,TGTGCCAGCAGCTTAGGGCCAGGTAGTCCTGAAGCTTTCTTT
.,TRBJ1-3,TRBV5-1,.,CASSLGGGNTIYF,TGCGCCAGCAGCTTGGGAGGGGGAAACACCATATATTTT
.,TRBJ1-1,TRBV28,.,CASSFWPNTEAFF,TGTGCCAGCAGTTTCTGGCCTAACACTGAAGCTTTCTTT
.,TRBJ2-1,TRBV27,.,CASSFRDAKTVEQFF,TGTGCCAGCAGTTTCCGGGACGCCAAGACCGTTGAGCAGTTCTTC
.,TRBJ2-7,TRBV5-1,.,CASSIGTVPYEQYF,TGCGCCAGCAGCATCGGGACGGTCCCCTACGAGCAGTACTTC
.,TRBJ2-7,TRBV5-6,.,CASSFGTGPYEQYF,TGTGCCAGCAGCTTTGGGACGGGGCCTTACGAGCAGTACTTC
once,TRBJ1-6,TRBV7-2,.,CASSSTPNHNSPLHF,TGTGCCAGCAGCTCTACTCCTAACCATAATTCACCCCTCCACTTT
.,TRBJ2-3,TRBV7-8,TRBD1,CAVFGTGDTDTQYF,TGTGCCGTGTTCGGGACAGGGGACACAGATACGCAGTATTTT
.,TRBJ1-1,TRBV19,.,CASTSLGSGTEAFF,TGTGCCAGTACCTCCCTCGGATCGGGCACTGAAGCTTTCTTT
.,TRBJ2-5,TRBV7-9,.,CASSPRVRETQYF,TGTGCCAGCAGCCCTAGGGTGCGGGAGACCCAGTACTTC
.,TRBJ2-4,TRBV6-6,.,CASSVKNIQYF,TGTGCCAGCAGTGTTAAAAACATTCAGTACTTC
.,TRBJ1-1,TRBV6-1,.,CASSESGANTEAFF,TGTGCCAGCAGTGAATCGGGTGCAAACACTGAAGCTTTCTTT